These T cell receptor beta chains were read from a single sample in a study of control samples from healthy donors and cancer patients. Assay used: immunoSEQ multiplex PCR; TCRdb lists only in-frame clones, some missing. The data hold about 120,000 clones, with 80% to 90% observed a single time. Sequencing used PBMCs. The receptors derive from a woman between 45 and 60 years old with colorectal cancer. Both conserved end residues are part of each CDR3. A D gene is named only where the DNA matches it firmly. Clone size is shown for a subset of rows, as once, few, many or a class of expanded clone.

- | - | TRBJ1-2 | TRBV2 | CASSYDAGPAKGGYTF | TGTGCCAGCAGTTACGACGCTGGACCGGCAAAAGGAGGCTACACCTTC
- | - | TRBJ2-7 | TRBV29-1 | CSVGHLAYEQYF | TGCAGCGTTGGACACCTAGCCTACGAGCAGTACTTC
once | TRBD1 | TRBJ2-7 | TRBV6-5 | CASNRDRAYEQYF | TGTGCCAGCAACCGGGACAGGGCCTACGAGCAGTACTTC
- | TRBD1 | TRBJ2-5 | TRBV5-1 | CASSGTGGWRETQYF | TGCGCCAGCAGTGGGACAGGGGGCTGGAGAGAGACCCAGTACTTC
- | - | TRBJ1-1 | TRBV28 | CASSLSTFGLAFF | TGTGCCAGCAGTTTATCTACCTTTGGGTTGGCTTTCTTT
- | - | TRBJ2-3 | TRBV9 | CASSVRGSSTDTQYF | TGTGCCAGCAGCGTACGAGGGAGTAGCACAGATACGCAGTATTTT
- | - | TRBJ1-1 | TRBV3-1/TRBV3-2 | CASSPLGGRNTEAFF | TGTGCCAGCAGCCCCCTGGGGGGGAGGAACACTGAAGCTTTCTTT
- | - | TRBJ1-1 | TRBV29-1 | CSVEDSPDPMNTEAFF | TGCAGCGTTGAAGATTCGCCAGACCCTATGAACACTGAAGCTTTCTTT
few | - | TRBJ2-5 | TRBV3-1/TRBV3-2 | CASSPYSSPQETQYF | TGTGCCAGCAGCCCGTATTCAAGTCCCCAAGAGACCCAGTACTTC
- | - | TRBJ2-3 | TRBV3-1/TRBV3-2 | CASSQVLATDTQYF | TGTGCCAGCAGCCAAGTACTAGCCACAGATACGCAGTATTTT
- | - | TRBJ2-1 | TRBV4-1 | CASSPLPGNEQFF | TGCGCCAGCAGCCCCTTGCCTGGCAATGAGCAGTTCTTC
- | TRBD1 | TRBJ2-7 | TRBV2 | CASSVDRGGYEQYF | TGTGCCAGCAGTGTGGACAGGGGAGGTTACGAGCAGTACTTC
- | - | TRBJ1-1 | TRBV6-6 | CASRRMNTEAFF | TGTGCCAGCAGACGAATGAACACTGAAGCTTTCTTT
- | - | TRBJ1-2 | TRBV20-1 | CSASEGGSYGYTF | TGCAGTGCTAGTGAGGGGGGCTCATATGGCTACACCTTC
- | - | TRBJ1-2 | TRBV30 | CVRRSLGYTF | TGTGTCAGACGGTCATTGGGCTACACCTTC
- | - | TRBJ1-1 | TRBV7-2 | CASSSRQLLNTEAFF | TGTGCCAGCAGCAGCCGCCAGCTGTTGAACACTGAAGCTTTCTTT
- | TRBD2 | TRBJ2-5 | TRBV7-2 | CASSFMVVGAGARKTQYF | TGTGCCAGCAGCTTCATGGTGGTGGGAGCGGGGGCTCGAAAGACCCAGTACTTC
- | - | TRBJ1-1 | TRBV5-5 | CASSIYQQGYTEAFF | TGTGCCAGCAGCATTTACCAACAGGGATACACTGAAGCTTTCTTT
- | - | TRBJ1-4 | TRBV5-5 | CASSFSTNEKLFF | TGTGCCAGCAGCTTTAGCACTAATGAAAAACTGTTTTTT